Sequencing of this T cell receptor (beta chain) was carried out in a study of identical twins. Overall study findings and caveats: Out-of-frame TCR alpha sharing observed in monozygotic twins exceeded model estimates.

This clonotype was seen only a few times. Antigen: not known. A universal primer site arose from template switching, and cDNA bore unique molecular identifiers. One entry per CDR3 protein results from TCRdb running MiXCR on the 5' RACE reads. The sample holds hundreds of thousands of distinct CDR3 sequences; roughly 18% are singletons and the top ten take around 13%. V was shortened by 4 bases and J by 7 bases, with 8 bases between the two germline ends. The germline gives CDR1 MRHNA, CDR2 SNTAGT. This CDR3 has 12 residues. These data were also filed under a second study, of T cells expressing NK-cell markers. That publication notes: Within the sequenced cohort of eight donors, seven exhibited HCMV seropositivity and one was seronegative.

The specimen was PBMCs. The sequence was collected from a woman younger than 30 in good health. The J gene is TRBJ2-1, the V gene TRBV6-4, with D possibly TRBD2 on 5 matching bases. Here the CDR3 reads CASSATGNEQFF. DNA of the CDR3: TGTGCCAGCAGTGCCACGGGGAATGAGCAGTTCTTC.